The 9 T cell receptor beta chains in this list originate from one sample, sequenced in a study of blood T cell repertoires in COVID-19 (dated by TCRdb to between 2020 and 2021). The library came from the immunoSEQ multiplex PCR assay. In its TCRdb copy, this immuneACCESS table keeps in-frame sequences only and misses some clones. Where compared with another copy, unresolved V genes explain less than half of these, and the others have no known cause. The sample table lists around 83,000 clones, around 86% of them with a count of one. Roughly 8% of the sample comes from the top ten. The sequenced material came from peripheral blood. Every receptor here comes from a man at least 80 years old with active or convalescent COVID-19.

The chain uses TRBV11-2 and TRBJ1-1; D uncertain. The CDR3 spans 13 residues. The germline CDR1 and CDR2 sequences are SGHAT and FQNNGV. V was shortened by 2 bases and J by 1 base, with 5 bases between the two germline ends. The DNA of the CDR3 is TGTGCCAGCAGCTTAACTGGGAACACTGAAGCTTTCTTT. Translating gives CASSLTGNTEAFF.

As for this clone: It is unclear where the CDR3 begins or ends on the DNA, so no DNA is shown, and the CDR3 is as TCRdb lists it. This sequence joins TRBV11-1 and TRBJ1-3; the DNA was not compared with TRBD1, the D call given in the table. The CDR3 extends over 13 residues, inclusive of both ends. Germline CDR1 is SGHAT and CDR2 is FQDESV (reference sequence). CDR3 amino acids: CASSLFGTGTLYF.

V is TRBV18 and J is TRBJ2-1; 8 nucleotides match TRBD2. Trimming cost V 2 bases and J 7 bases; bases outside gene matches: 10. The CDR3 has 16 amino acids. Germline CDR1 and CDR2: KGHSH and LQKENI. CDR3 sequence reads: CASSPSGLGGGNEQFF. The CDR3 DNA reads as TGTGCCAGCTCACCATCGGGACTAGGAGGGGGGAATGAGCAGTTCTTC.

V usage is TRBV6-6 and J usage is TRBJ1-5; 8 bases line up with TRBD1. V shed 2 bases, J shed 3 bases, and the junction held 6 bases outside the gene matches. In germline, CDR1 is MNHNY, CDR2 SVGAGI (reference sequence). The CDR3 loop spans 16 amino acids. The CDR3 protein is CASSYLRGQSNQPQHF. The CDR3 DNA reads TGTGCCAGCAGTTACCTCAGGGGGCAATCCAATCAGCCCCAGCATTTT.

V gene TRBV27 combines with J gene TRBJ2-3; D is perhaps TRBD2 (5 bases). The CDR3 has 15 amino acids. Germline-derived CDR1 and CDR2 are MNHEY and SMNVEV (reference sequence). With 6 bases removed from V and 0 bases from J, the gap between germline ends came to 13 bases. The CDR3, as DNA: TGTGCCAGCAGCCCTGACTACCCTAGCACAGATACGCAGTATTTT. The encoded protein is CASSPDYPSTDTQYF.

V usage is TRBV5-4 and J usage is TRBJ2-1; tentatively, D is TRBD2 (7 bases). Germline V gene lookup returns CDR1 SGHNT and CDR2 YYREEE (reference sequence). The CDR3 is 15 residues long. The V and J ends lost 4 bases and 7 bases respectively, with 18 bases between them. CDR3 in amino acids: CASSEDWGGLNEQFF. Here the CDR3 DNA reads TGTGCCAGCAGCGAGGACTGGGGGGGCCTAAATGAGCAGTTCTTC.

V and J are TRBV5-1 and TRBJ2-2; D is possibly TRBD1 (5 bases). V lost 0 bases to trimming and J lost 3 bases, with 9 bases between them. The CDR3 contains 15 residues. Germline CDR1 SGHRS, CDR2 YFSETQ. The DNA for the CDR3 is TGCGCCAGCAGCTTGGTAGACAGCTACACCGGGGAGCTGTTTTTT. Translating it yields CASSLVDSYTGELFF.

The gene calls are TRBV27 and TRBJ2-7; a weak D match, TRBD1 (6 bases). The CDR3 is made up of 15 amino acids. Per the germline V gene, CDR1 is MNHEY and CDR2 is SMNVEV (reference sequence). V shed 5 bases and J shed 0 bases, with 14 bases lying between them. CDR3 sequence reads: CASSATGYGSYEQYV. The CDR3 DNA reads TGTGCCAGCAGTGCCACAGGGTATGGCTCCTACGAGCAGTACGTC.

V and J are TRBV6-1 and TRBJ1-1, with D tentatively TRBD1 (5 bases). CDR3 length: 16 amino acids. Trimming removed 1 base from V and 3 bases from J, with 15 bases in between. Per germline, CDR1 MNHNS and CDR2 SASEGT. The CDR3 here is CASSEVGSGRHTEAFF. The CDR3 bases are TGTGCCAGCAGTGAAGTAGGGTCAGGGAGGCACACTGAAGCTTTCTTT.